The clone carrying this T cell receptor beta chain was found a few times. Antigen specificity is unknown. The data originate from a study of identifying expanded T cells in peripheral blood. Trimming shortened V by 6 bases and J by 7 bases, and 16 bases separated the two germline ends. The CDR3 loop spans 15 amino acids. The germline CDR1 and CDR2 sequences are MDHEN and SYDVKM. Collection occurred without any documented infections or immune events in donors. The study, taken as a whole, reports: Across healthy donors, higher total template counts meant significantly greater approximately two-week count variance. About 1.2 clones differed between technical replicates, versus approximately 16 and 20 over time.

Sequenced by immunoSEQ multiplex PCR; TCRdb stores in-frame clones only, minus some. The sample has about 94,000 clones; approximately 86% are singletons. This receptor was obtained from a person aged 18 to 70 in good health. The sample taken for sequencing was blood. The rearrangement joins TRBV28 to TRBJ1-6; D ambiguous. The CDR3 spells CASRLREGGNSPLHF. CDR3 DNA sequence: TGTGCCAGCAGACTGAGGGAGGGAGGCAATTCACCCCTCCACTTT.